The 27 T cell receptor beta chains listed next were all sequenced from one sample in a study of T cells in women clearing cervical HPV infection. Assay used: immunoSEQ multiplex PCR; TCRdb lists only in-frame clones, some missing. This specimen shows more than 20,000 clones; the ten leading clones hold 9.5% to 15%. Material: blood buffy coat. Every receptor here comes from a woman aged 18 to 75 with a cervical HPV16 infection that either progressed to CIN3+ or cleared (not recorded which).

About this clone itself: The CDR3 end lies 3 residues beyond the end of the read and is filled in from the germline J gene. This chain uses TRBV4-1 with TRBJ2-7; 7 positions agree with TRBD2. Per germline, CDR1 MGHRA and CDR2 YSYEKL. The CDR3 extends over 14 amino acids. V dropped 6 bases and J dropped 0; count of bases not matched to a gene: 5. CDR3 region: CASRGGGDSYEQYF. CDR3 DNA (partial): TGCGCCAGCAGGGGCGGGGGAGACTCCTACGAG.

In regard to this clone: The read is 3 residues too short to cover the CDR3 end, so that end is filled in from the germline J gene. The chain joins TRBV10-3 to TRBJ2-1; 12 bases fit TRBD2. CDR1 and CDR2 from the germline V gene are ENHRY and SYGVKD. With V trimmed by 5 bases and J by 8 bases, 7 bases remained unmatched. CDR3 length equals 15 residues. The CDR3 sequence is CAISRLAGAQDEQFF. Incomplete CDR3 DNA: TGTGCCATCAGTAGACTAGCGGGAGCTCAGGATGAG.

For this clone: The read ends 3 residues early relative to the CDR3; the germline J gene fills the gap. This chain joins TRBV20-1 and TRBJ1-1; weak D call: TRBD1 (5 bases). Trimming left V 6 bases short and J 0 bases short, with 14 bases between. The CDR3 contains 14 residues. In germline, CDR1 is DFQATT, CDR2 SNEGSKA (reference sequence). CDR3 residues: CSAFEGLLNTEAFF. The sequenced CDR3 bases are TGCAGTGCCTTCGAGGGACTCTTGAACACTGAA.

As concerns this clone: A read error may produce the germline difference seen at one junction end. The read halts 3 residues ahead of the CDR3 end, with the missing end drawn from the germline J gene. The same CDR3 is also encoded by other DNA sequences in this sample. V usage is TRBV20-1 and J usage is TRBJ1-3; maybe TRBD1 (5 bases). CDR3 length: 14 residues. Germline assignment: CDR1 DFQATT and CDR2 SNEGSKA (reference sequence). CDR3 region: CSARVLGEGNTIYF. Partial CDR3 DNA: TGCAGTGCTAGAGTTTTAGGCGAGGGGAACACA.

A note on this clone: One end of the junction does not line up with germline, which may come from a read error. The CDR3 extends 3 residues past the end of the read, so its final part is completed from the germline J gene. The V call is TRBV6-1, the J call TRBJ2-2, with a weak D call TRBD2 (5 bases). The CDR3 runs 14 residues. Germline values: CDR1 MNHNS, CDR2 SASEGT. The CDR3 sequence: CASREDGDTGELFF. The CDR3 bases that were read are TGTGCCAGCAGAGAAGACGGGGACACCGGGGAG.

Concerning this clone: The read halts 3 residues ahead of the CDR3 end, with the missing end drawn from the germline J gene. The chain uses TRBV20-1 and TRBJ1-1; tentative D call: TRBD1 (5 bases). Germline-derived CDR1 and CDR2 are DFQATT and SNEGSKA (reference sequence). The CDR3 covers 13 residues. V was trimmed by 5 bases and J by 1 base, leaving 11 bases between them. The CDR3 reads CSAGKDRNTEAFF. The covered CDR3 bases are TGCAGTGCTGGAAAAGACAGGAACACTGAA.

Points on this clone: Coverage ceases 3 residues before the CDR3 finishes, and the germline J gene fills in the end. The J gene is TRBJ1-1, the V gene TRBV5-1; 7 bases map to TRBD1. The V and J ends lost 4 bases and 0 bases, in that order; junction bases with no gene match: 6. CDR1 SGHRS and CDR2 YFSETQ come from the germline V gene. The CDR3 is made up of 15 amino acids. CDR3 DNA, as far as it was read: TGCGCCAGCAGCAGTGGACAGGCCGTGAACACTGAA. Translating it yields CASSSGQAVNTE. The entire CDR3 protein reads CASSSGQAVNTEAFF.

A remark on this clone: Read coverage stops 3 residues before the CDR3 terminus; the germline J gene supplies the remainder. The V call is TRBV4-2, the J call TRBJ2-3; D is unresolved. From germline, CDR1 is LGHNA and CDR2 YNFKEQ. V was pared by 0 bases and J by 1 base, with 11 bases between. The CDR3 has 16 amino acids. The chain's CDR3 is CASSQDRSRGTDTQYF. CDR3 bases read: TGTGCCAGCAGCCAAGATAGGAGTCGGGGCACAGATACG.

As regards this clone: The DNA ends 3 residues before the CDR3 does, and the rest of the CDR3 is filled in from the germline J gene. J is TRBJ1-2 and V is TRBV19; perhaps TRBD1 as D (5 bases). CDR1 LNHDA and CDR2 SQIVND come from the germline V gene (reference sequence). The CDR3 is made up of 13 amino acids. Incomplete CDR3 DNA: TGTGCCAGTAGTATAACAGGAACCTACGAC. This gives the protein CASSITGTYD. The complete CDR3 reads CASSITGTYDYTF.

In regard to this clone: The read terminates 3 residues before the CDR3 end, so the remaining end is supplied by the germline J gene. The chain has TRBV5-5 and TRBJ2-7, with 7 bases that match TRBD1. The CDR3 spans 15 residues. V gave up 0 bases and J gave up 4 bases; unmatched junction bases: 7. Germline CDR1 SGHKS, CDR2 YYEKEE (reference sequence). CDR3 region: CASSLEGRGSYEQYF. The DNA read from the CDR3 is TGTGCCAGCAGCTTGGAGGGCAGGGGGTCTTACGAG.

As regards this clone: The CDR3 goes on 3 residues after the read ends, and that part is filled in from the germline J gene. The genes are TRBV5-5 and TRBJ1-6; 7 bases agree with TRBD1. The junction had 6 bases not matched to a gene; V was cut back by 5 bases and J by 10 bases. This CDR3 region has 13 residues. CDR1 and CDR2 from the germline V gene are SGHKS and YYEKEE (reference sequence). CDR3 sequence reads: CASSPQGDSPLHF. CDR3 DNA (partial): TGTGCCAGCAGTCCTCAGGGGGACTCACCC.

Regarding this clone: The read comes to an end 3 residues before the CDR3 does, leaving the germline J gene to fill in the end. The rearrangement uses TRBV2 and TRBJ1-2; 12 bases are a match to TRBD1. The CDR3 runs to 14 residues. Germline V gene data show CDR1 as SNHLY and CDR2 as FYNNEI. The DNA read from the CDR3 is TGTGCCAGTGTCTCGGGACAGGGGGCCTACGAC. This gives the protein CASVSGQGAYD. The complete CDR3 protein is CASVSGQGAYDYTF.

Of note for this clone: The sequence runs out 3 residues before the end of the CDR3; the remainder is reconstructed from the germline J gene. The chain recombines TRBV19 with TRBJ1-2, with 8 nucleotides matching TRBD1. Germline V CDR1 and CDR2: LNHDA, SQIVND (reference sequence). This CDR3 is built from 16 residues. CDR3 protein: CASSIAGYRTGHDYTF. The CDR3 DNA, read in part, is TGTGCCAGTAGTATAGCCGGGTACAGGACAGGGCATGAC.

Frequency places this clone as medium-sized. The read comes to an end 3 residues before the CDR3 does, leaving the germline J gene to fill in the end. The chain is built from TRBV5-4 and TRBJ1-2; 8 bases are shared with TRBD1. The CDR3 spans 13 residues. The germline V gene encodes CDR1 SGHNT and CDR2 YYREEE (reference sequence). V dropped 4 bases and J dropped 4; count of bases not matched to a gene: 3. The CDR3 spells CASSRQGTYGYTF. Partial CDR3 DNA: TGTGCCAGCAGCCGACAGGGGACCTATGGC.

To note about this clone: The missing CDR3 end, 3 residues past where the read stops, is filled in from the germline J gene. The rearrangement links TRBV19 to TRBJ1-2; 9 bases agree with TRBD1. The CDR3 is 16 amino acids. Germline assignment: CDR1 LNHDA and CDR2 SQIVND (reference sequence). The CDR3 loop reads CASSSTGGANPYDYTF. Incomplete CDR3 DNA: TGTGCCAGTAGTAGTACAGGGGGCGCAAACCCCTACGAC.

Notes on this clone: The read terminates 3 residues before the CDR3 end, so the remaining end is supplied by the germline J gene. The J gene is TRBJ2-2, the V gene TRBV18, with D possibly matching TRBD1 (5 bases). Germline V gene sequence: CDR1 KGHSH, CDR2 LQKENI. CDR3 length: 13 residues. The CDR3 DNA, read in part, is TGTGCCAGCTCACTGGGCAAGGGGCGAAAG. As protein: CASSLGKGRK. The full-length CDR3 reads as CASSLGKGRKLFF. Variable domain in full (rest from reference TRBV18 and TRBJ2-2): NAGVMQNPRHLVRRRGQEARLRCSPMKGHSHVYWYRQLPEEGLKFMVYLQKENIIDESGMPKERFSAEFPKEGPSILRIQQVVRGDSAAYFCASSLGKGRKLFFGEGSRLTVL.

This CDR3 is CASSLGKSGVEPQHF. The covered CDR3 bases are TGTGCCAGCAGTTTGGGGAAGTCCGGGGTGGAGCCC. The chain has TRBV12-3 or TRBV12-4 and TRBJ1-5; D is unresolved. The sequence runs out 3 residues before the end of the CDR3; the remainder is reconstructed from the germline J gene. The CDR3 totals 15 residues. V lost 3 bases and J 8 bases, leaving 17 bases between the germline ends.

Concerning this clone: The CDR3 end lies 3 residues beyond the end of the read and is filled in from the germline J gene. The genes are TRBV20-1 and TRBJ2-1; 11 positions match TRBD2. V lost 1 base, J lost 9 bases, and 8 bases stayed unmatched. Germline CDR1 is DFQATT and CDR2 is SNEGSKA (reference sequence). The CDR3 is 15 residues long. The CDR3 DNA, read in part, is TGCAGTGCTAGAGGATATAGCGGGAGGGTTTTTGAG. This gives the protein CSARGYSGRVFE. The whole CDR3 is CSARGYSGRVFEQFF.

Points on this clone: A junction end diverges from the germline sequence, so it may reflect a read error. The read stops 3 residues short of the end of the CDR3; the missing end is completed from the germline J gene. The chain combines TRBV7-7 with TRBJ1-2; TRBD1 might be the D (5 bases). CDR3 length: 17 residues. CDR1 is SSHAT, CDR2 FNYEAQ, per germline (reference sequence). Incomplete CDR3 DNA: TGTGCTAGCAGCTTAAGTCCTAGCGGGGGAGTTGGCAATGAC. Residues: CASSLSPSGGVGND. In full, the CDR3 reads CASSLSPSGGVGNDYTF. Together with reference TRBV7-7 and TRBJ1-2, the CDR3 gives the full variable domain: GAGVSQSPRYKVTKRGQDVTLRCDPISSHATLYWYQQALGQGPEFLTYFNYEAQPDKSGLPSDRFSAERPEGSISTLTIQRTEQRDSAMYRCASSLSPSGGVGNDYTFGSGTRLTVV.

CDR3 region: CASSYPAGGSTGELFF. The CDR3 DNA, read in part, is TGTGCCAGCAGTTACCCTGCGGGAGGGTCGACCGGGGAG. V gene TRBV6-2 or TRBV6-3 combines with J gene TRBJ2-2; 9 bases are a match to TRBD2. The CDR3 end lies 3 residues beyond the end of the read and is filled in from the germline J gene. Germline CDR1 is MNHEY and CDR2 is SVGEGT. This CDR3 has 16 residues. J gave up 5 bases and V 2 bases, and 6 bases lay outside the gene matches.

To note about this clone: Coverage ceases 3 residues before the CDR3 finishes, and the germline J gene fills in the end. J is TRBJ2-3 and V is TRBV7-3; D unclear. The germline CDR1 and CDR2 sequences are SGHTA and FQGTGA. This CDR3 has 13 amino acids. The CDR3 bases that were read are TGTGCCAGCAGCTTAACAGGCGGCCAGCCG. It encodes CASSLTGGQP. The whole CDR3 is CASSLTGGQPQYF. The full variable domain, completed using reference TRBV7-3 and TRBJ2-3, is GAGVSQTPSNKVTEKGKYVELRCDPISGHTALYWYRQSLGQGPEFLIYFQGTGAADDSGLPNDRFFAVRPEGSVSTLKIQRTERGDSAVYLCASSLTGGQPQYFGPGTRLTVL.

Notes on this clone: The read ends 3 residues shy of where the CDR3 ends; the end is completed using the germline J gene. The chain joins TRBV29-1 to TRBJ2-4; D gene ambiguous. Germline loops: CDR1 SQVTM, CDR2 ANQGSEA. This CDR3 is 13 amino acids long. CDR3 in amino acids: CSAKNPSRKGQYF. CDR3 DNA (partial): TGCAGCGCCAAGAACCCCAGTCGGAAGGGT.

On this clone: The sequenced fragment ends 3 residues before the CDR3 boundary, so the rest is inferred from the germline J gene. V is TRBV18 and J is TRBJ1-1, with D tentatively TRBD1 (6 bases). Trimming took 4 bases from V and 5 from J, leaving 14 bases between them. From germline, CDR1 is KGHSH and CDR2 LQKENI. CDR3 length equals 14 residues. Here the CDR3 reads CASSRLSGATEAFF. The covered CDR3 bases are TGTGCCAGCTCACGATTATCAGGGGCGACTGAA.

With regard to this clone: The DNA ends 3 residues before the CDR3 does, and the rest of the CDR3 is filled in from the germline J gene. The rearrangement uses TRBV18 and TRBJ1-2; 7 bases are a match to TRBD1. The J segment lost 6 bases and the V segment lost 1 base, leaving 2 bases of the junction unmatched. CDR3 size: 13 residues. Germline CDR1 and CDR2: KGHSH and LQKENI. The CDR3 is CASSPQTGDGYTF. CDR3 DNA, as far as it was read: TGTGCCAGCTCACCACAAACAGGGGATGGC.

Points on this clone: Read coverage stops 3 residues before the CDR3 terminus; the germline J gene supplies the remainder. This chain connects TRBV20-1 to TRBJ2-7; D may be TRBD2 (6 bases). Germline V gene lookup returns CDR1 DFQATT and CDR2 SNEGSKA (reference sequence). This CDR3 spans 14 amino acids. V dropped 1 base and J dropped 6 bases, with 16 bases sitting between them. The CDR3 region is CSARAGGPSSEQYF. The CDR3 DNA, read in part, is TGCAGTGCTAGAGCAGGAGGGCCCTCTTCCGAG.

About this clone: Read coverage stops 3 residues before the CDR3 terminus; the germline J gene supplies the remainder. The V call is TRBV30, the J call TRBJ2-3, with 7 bases identical to TRBD1. Germline lookup yields CDR1 GTSNPN and CDR2 SVGIG (reference sequence). CDR3 size: 15 residues. CDR3 amino acids: CAWSSSSDRAQPQYF. Incomplete CDR3 DNA: TGTGCCTGGAGCTCCTCGTCCGACAGGGCTCAGCCG.

Details on this clone: The read halts 3 residues ahead of the CDR3 end, with the missing end drawn from the germline J gene. This rearrangement joins TRBV7-8 to TRBJ2-5; 7 bases map to TRBD1. The trim removed 5 bases at V and 2 bases at J, leaving 11 bases unmatched. This CDR3 has 16 residues. Germline V CDR1 and CDR2: SGHVS, FQNEAQ. CDR3 sequence: CASSPDPGQSQETQYF. The covered CDR3 bases are TGTGCCAGCAGCCCAGACCCGGGACAGAGTCAAGAGACC. Looking up the rest from reference TRBV7-8 and TRBJ2-5 gives the full variable domain: GAGVSQSPRYKVAKRGQDVALRCDPISGHVSLFWYQQALGQGPEFLTYFQNEAQLDKSGLPSDRFFAERPEGSVSTLKIQRTQQEDSAVYLCASSPDPGQSQETQYFGPGTRLLVL.